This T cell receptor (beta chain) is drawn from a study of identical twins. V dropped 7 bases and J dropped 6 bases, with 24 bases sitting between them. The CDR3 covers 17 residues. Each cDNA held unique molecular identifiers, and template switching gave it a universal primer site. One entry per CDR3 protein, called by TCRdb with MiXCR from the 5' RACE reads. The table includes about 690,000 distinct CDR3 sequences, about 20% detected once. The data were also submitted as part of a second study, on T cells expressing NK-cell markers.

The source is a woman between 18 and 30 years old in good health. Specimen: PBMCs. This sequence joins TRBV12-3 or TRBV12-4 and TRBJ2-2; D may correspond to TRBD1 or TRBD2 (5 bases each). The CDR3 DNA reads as TGTGCCAGCAATCGCCCCCGGGGCCAAGCCAGATCCGGGGAGCTGTTTTTT. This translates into CASNRPRGQARSGELFF.